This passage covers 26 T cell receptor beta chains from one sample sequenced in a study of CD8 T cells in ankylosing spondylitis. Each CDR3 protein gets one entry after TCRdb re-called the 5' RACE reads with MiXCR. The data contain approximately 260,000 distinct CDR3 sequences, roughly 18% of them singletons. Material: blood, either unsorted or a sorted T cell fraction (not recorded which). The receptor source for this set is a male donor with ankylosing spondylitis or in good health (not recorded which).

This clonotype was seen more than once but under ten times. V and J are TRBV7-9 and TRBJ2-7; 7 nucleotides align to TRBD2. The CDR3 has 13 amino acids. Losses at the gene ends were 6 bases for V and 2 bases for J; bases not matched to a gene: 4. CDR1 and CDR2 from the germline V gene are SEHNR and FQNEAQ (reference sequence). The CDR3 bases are TGTGCCAGCAGGGTAGGGACTACCTACGAGCAGTACTTC. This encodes CASRVGTTYEQYF.

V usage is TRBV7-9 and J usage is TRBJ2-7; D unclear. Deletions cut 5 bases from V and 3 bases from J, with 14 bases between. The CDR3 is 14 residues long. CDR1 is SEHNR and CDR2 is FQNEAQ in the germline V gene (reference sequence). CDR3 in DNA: TGTGCCAGCAGCCCCCGCTACGGAGACTACGAGCAGTACTTC. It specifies CASSPRYGDYEQYF.

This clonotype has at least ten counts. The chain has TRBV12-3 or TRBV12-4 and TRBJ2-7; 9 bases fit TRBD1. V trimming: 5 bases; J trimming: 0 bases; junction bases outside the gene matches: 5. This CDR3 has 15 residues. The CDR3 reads CASSNRDRVSYEQYF. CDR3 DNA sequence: TGTGCCAGCAGTAACCGGGACAGGGTCTCCTACGAGCAGTACTTC.

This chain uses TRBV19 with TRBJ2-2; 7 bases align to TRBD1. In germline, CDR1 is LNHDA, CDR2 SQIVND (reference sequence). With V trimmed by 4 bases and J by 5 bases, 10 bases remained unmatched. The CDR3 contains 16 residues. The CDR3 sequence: CASSKDRPAMTGELFF. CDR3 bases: TGTGCCAGTAGTAAGGACAGGCCTGCGATGACCGGGGAGCTGTTTTTT.

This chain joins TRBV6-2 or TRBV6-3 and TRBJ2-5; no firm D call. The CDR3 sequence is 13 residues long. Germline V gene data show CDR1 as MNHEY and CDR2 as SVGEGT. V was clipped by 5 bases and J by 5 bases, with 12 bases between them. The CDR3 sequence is CASSQEERETQYF. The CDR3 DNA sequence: TGTGCCAGCAGTCAAGAAGAACGGGAGACCCAGTACTTC.

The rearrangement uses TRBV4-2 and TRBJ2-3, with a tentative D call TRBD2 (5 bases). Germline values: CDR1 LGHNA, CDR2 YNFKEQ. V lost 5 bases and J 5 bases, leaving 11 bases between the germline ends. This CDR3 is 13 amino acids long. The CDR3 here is CASSGESGDTQYF. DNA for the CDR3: TGTGCCAGCAGCGGGGAGTCTGGAGATACGCAGTATTTT.

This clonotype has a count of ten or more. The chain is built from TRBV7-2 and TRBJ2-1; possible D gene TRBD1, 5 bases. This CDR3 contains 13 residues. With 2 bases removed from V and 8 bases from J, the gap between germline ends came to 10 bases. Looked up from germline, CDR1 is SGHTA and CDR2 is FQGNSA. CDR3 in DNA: TGTGCCAGCAGCTTAAATCAGGGATATGAGCAGTTCTTC. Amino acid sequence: CASSLNQGYEQFF.

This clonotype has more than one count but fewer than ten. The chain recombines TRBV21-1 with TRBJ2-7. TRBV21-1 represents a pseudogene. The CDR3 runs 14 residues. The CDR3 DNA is TGTGCCAGCAGCAAAACCAGGCGGACCTACGAGCAGTACTTC. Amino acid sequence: CASSKTRRTYEQYF.

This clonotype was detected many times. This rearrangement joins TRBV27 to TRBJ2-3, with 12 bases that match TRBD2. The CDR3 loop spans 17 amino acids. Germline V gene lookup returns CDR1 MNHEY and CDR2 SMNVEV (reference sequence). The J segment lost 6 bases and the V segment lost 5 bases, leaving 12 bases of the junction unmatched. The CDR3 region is CASSPLLAGGPFDTQYF. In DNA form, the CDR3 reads TGTGCCAGCAGTCCATTGCTAGCGGGAGGGCCATTTGATACGCAGTATTTT.

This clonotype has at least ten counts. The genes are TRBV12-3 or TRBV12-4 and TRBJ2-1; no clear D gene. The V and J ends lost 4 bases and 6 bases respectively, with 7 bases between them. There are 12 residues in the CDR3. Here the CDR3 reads CASSYSSNEQFF. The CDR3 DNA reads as TGTGCCAGCAGTTACAGTTCCAATGAGCAGTTCTTC.

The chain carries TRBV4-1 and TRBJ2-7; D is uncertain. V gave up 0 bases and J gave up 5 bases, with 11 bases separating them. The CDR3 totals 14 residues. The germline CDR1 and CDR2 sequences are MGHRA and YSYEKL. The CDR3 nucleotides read TGCGCCAGCAGCCAAGAGGCAGCTAGGGACGAGCAGTACTTC. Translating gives CASSQEAARDEQYF.

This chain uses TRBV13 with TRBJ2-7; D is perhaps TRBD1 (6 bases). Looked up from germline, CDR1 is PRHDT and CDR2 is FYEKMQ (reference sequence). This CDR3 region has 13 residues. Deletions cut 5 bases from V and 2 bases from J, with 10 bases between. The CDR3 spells CASSARTAYEQYF. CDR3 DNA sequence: TGTGCCAGCAGCGCGCGGACAGCCTACGAGCAGTACTTC.

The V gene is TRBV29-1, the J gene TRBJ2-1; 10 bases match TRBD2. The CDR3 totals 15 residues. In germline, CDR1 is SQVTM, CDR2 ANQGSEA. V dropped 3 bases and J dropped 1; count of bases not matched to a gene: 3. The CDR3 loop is CSVESSGRSYNEQFF. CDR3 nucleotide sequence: TGCAGCGTTGAGTCTAGCGGGAGATCCTACAATGAGCAGTTCTTC.

In DNA, the CDR3 is TGTGCCAGCAGCCCCGGGCAGGGTCGGTATGATACGCAGTATTTT. Translation: CASSPGQGRYDTQYF. The chain uses TRBV7-6 and TRBJ2-3; tentatively, D is TRBD1 (5 bases). Germline values: CDR1 SGHVS, CDR2 FNYEAQ. This CDR3 spans 15 amino acids. V gave up 5 bases and J gave up 6 bases, with 18 bases separating them.

The CDR3 nucleotides read TGTGCCATCAGTGGGAAGCGAAGATTATACAATGAGCAGTTCTTC. Translated: CAISGKRRLYNEQFF. The chain has TRBV10-3 and TRBJ2-1; D gene unclear. V was clipped by 4 bases and J by 4 bases, with 14 bases between them. Germline lookup yields CDR1 ENHRY and CDR2 SYGVKD. There are 15 residues in the CDR3.

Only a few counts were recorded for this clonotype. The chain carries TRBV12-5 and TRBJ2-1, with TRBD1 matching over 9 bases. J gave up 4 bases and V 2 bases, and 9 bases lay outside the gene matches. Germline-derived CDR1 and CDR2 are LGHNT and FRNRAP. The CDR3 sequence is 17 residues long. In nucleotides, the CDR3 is TGTGCTAGTGGTTTGTTCCCCGGGACAGGGCCTTACAATGAGCAGTTCTTC. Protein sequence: CASGLFPGTGPYNEQFF.

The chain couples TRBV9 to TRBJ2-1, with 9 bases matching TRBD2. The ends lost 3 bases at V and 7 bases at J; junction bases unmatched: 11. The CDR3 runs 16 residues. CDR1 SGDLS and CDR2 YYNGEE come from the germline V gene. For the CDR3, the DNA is TGTGCCAGCAGCGGACCTCAGCGGGGGGCGGGTAATGAGCAGTTCTTC. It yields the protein CASSGPQRGAGNEQFF.

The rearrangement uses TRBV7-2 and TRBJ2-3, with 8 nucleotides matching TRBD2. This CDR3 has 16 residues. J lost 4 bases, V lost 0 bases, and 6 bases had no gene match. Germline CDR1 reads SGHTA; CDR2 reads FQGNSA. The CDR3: CASSLALAGGPDTQYF. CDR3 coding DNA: TGTGCCAGCAGCTTAGCGCTGGCGGGAGGCCCAGATACGCAGTATTTT. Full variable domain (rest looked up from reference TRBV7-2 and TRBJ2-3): GAGVSQSPSNKVTEKGKDVELRCDPISGHTALYWYRQSLGQGLEFLIYFQGNSAPDKSGLPSDRFSAERTGGSVSTLTIQRTQQEDSAVYLCASSLALAGGPDTQYFGPGTRLTVL.

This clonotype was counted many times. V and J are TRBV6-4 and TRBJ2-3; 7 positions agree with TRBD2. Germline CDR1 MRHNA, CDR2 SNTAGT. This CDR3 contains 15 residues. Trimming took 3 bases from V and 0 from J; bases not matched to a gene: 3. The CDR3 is CASSEGSGSTDTQYF. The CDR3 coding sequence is TGTGCCAGCAGTGAAGGTAGCGGGAGCACAGATACGCAGTATTTT.

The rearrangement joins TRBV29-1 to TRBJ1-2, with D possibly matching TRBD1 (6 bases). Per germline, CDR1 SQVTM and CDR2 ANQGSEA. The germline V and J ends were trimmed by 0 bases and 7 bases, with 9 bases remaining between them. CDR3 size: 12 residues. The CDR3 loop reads CSVEDKGGGYTF. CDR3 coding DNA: TGCAGCGTTGAAGACAAGGGGGGTGGCTACACCTTC.

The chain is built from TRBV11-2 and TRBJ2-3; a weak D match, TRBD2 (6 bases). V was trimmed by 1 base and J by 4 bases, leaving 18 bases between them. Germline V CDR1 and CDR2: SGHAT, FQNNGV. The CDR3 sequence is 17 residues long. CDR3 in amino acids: CASSLAFGSGSPDTQYF. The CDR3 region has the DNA TGTGCCAGCAGCTTAGCCTTCGGGAGCGGGTCACCAGATACGCAGTATTTT.

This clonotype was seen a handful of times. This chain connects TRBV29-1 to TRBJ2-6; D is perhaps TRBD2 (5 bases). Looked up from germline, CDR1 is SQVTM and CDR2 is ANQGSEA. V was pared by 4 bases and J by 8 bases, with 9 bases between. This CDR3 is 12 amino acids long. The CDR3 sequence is CSVGGPTNVLTF. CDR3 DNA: TGCAGCGTTGGCGGGCCCACCAACGTCCTGACTTTC.

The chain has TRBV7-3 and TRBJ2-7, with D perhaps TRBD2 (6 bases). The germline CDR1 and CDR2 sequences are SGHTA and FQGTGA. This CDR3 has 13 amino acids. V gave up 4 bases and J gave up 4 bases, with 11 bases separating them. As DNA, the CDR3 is TGTGCCAGCAGCTGGGACGGAGGGTACGAGCAGTACTTC. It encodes CASSWDGGYEQYF. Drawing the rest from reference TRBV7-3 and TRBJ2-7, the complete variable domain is GAGVSQTPSNKVTEKGKYVELRCDPISGHTALYWYRQSLGQGPEFLIYFQGTGAADDSGLPNDRFFAVRPEGSVSTLKIQRTERGDSAVYLCASSWDGGYEQYFGPGTRLTVT.

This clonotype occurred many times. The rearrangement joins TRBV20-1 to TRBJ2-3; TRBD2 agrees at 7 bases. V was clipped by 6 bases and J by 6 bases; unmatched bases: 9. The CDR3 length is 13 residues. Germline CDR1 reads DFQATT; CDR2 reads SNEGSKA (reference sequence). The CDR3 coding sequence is TGCAGTGCCCTCGAGGGGAGGGCCGATACGCAGTATTTT. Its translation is CSALEGRADTQYF.

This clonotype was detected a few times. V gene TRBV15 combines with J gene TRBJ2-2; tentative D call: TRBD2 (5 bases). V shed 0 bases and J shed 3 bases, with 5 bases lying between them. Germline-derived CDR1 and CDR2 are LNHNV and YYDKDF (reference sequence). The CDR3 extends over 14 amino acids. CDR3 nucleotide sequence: TGTGCCACCAGCAGAGAGGGAGACACCGGGGAGCTGTTTTTT. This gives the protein CATSREGDTGELFF.

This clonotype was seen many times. This chain's CDR3 is CASSEQQDRTDTQYF. The CDR3 DNA sequence: TGTGCCAGCAGTGAACAACAGGACCGCACAGATACGCAGTATTTT. J is TRBJ2-3 and V is TRBV25-1; possibly TRBD1 for D (5 bases). The V end lost 2 bases, the J end lost 1 base, and 10 bases lay between the germline ends. Germline-derived CDR1 and CDR2 are MGHDK and SYGVNS. The CDR3 runs to 15 residues.